These 19 T cell receptor beta chains came from one sample sequenced in a study of cytotoxic CD8 clonotypes in ibrutinib-treated CLL. Some clones are missing from TCRdb's copy, which holds only in-frame ones; the method was immunoSEQ multiplex PCR. The sample lists approximately 45,000 clones, over 60% occurring once. The material sequenced was PBMCs, taken after 24 months of ibrutinib treatment. These receptors all stem from a human donor with chronic lymphocytic leukemia.

The chain links TRBV4-1 to TRBJ1-1; 8 bases line up with TRBD1. Germline V lookup: CDR1 MGHRA, CDR2 YSYEKL. V lost 4 bases and J lost 11; bases outside the gene matches: 6. The CDR3 extends over 12 amino acids. This CDR3 reads CASSPKTGEAFF. CDR3 DNA sequence: TGCGCCAGCAGCCCTAAGACAGGGGAGGCTTTCTTT.

This clone was detected once. The rearrangement uses TRBV5-1 and TRBJ1-1, with a possible D match to TRBD1 (5 bases). The germline V gene has CDR1 SGHRS and CDR2 YFSETQ. The CDR3 is 14 residues long. The V end lost 4 bases, the J end lost 5 bases, and 15 bases lay between the germline ends. CDR3 in amino acids: CASSPRGMWTEAFF. In nucleotides, the CDR3 is TGCGCCAGCAGCCCCCGGGGGATGTGGACTGAAGCTTTCTTT.

The chain combines TRBV11-2 with TRBJ2-1; D might be TRBD1 (5 bases). The length of the CDR3 is 15 residues. The V gene lost 5 bases and the J gene lost 7 bases, with 18 bases spanning the gap. The germline V gene has CDR1 SGHAT and CDR2 FQNNGV. The CDR3 sequence is CASSPRPGASNEQFF. The CDR3 bases are TGTGCCAGCAGCCCACGACCTGGGGCAAGTAATGAGCAGTTCTTC.

The J gene is TRBJ2-1, the V gene TRBV6-1; 10 bases align to TRBD1. The ends lost 4 bases at V and 3 bases at J; junction bases unmatched: 3. This CDR3 has 15 amino acids. The germline gives CDR1 MNHNS, CDR2 SASEGT. The CDR3 protein is CASSGQGAHYNEQFF. The CDR3 nucleotides read TGTGCCAGCAGTGGACAGGGGGCTCACTACAATGAGCAGTTCTTC.

As concerns this clone: This may be a read error: a much more frequent sequence differs by one nucleotide. This chain links TRBV14 with TRBJ2-3; unclear D gene. CDR1 and CDR2 from the germline V gene are SGHDN and FVKESK. Trimming took off 5 bases at V and 1 base at J, with 4 bases between the two ends. The CDR3 has 12 residues. DNA of the CDR3: TGTGCCAGCAGCGACGGCACAGATACGCAGTATTTT. It is translated as CASSDGTDTQYF.

This clone has a single count. This chain uses TRBV28 with TRBJ2-7; 7 bases are shared with TRBD1. V lost 10 bases, J lost 3 bases, and 12 bases stayed unmatched. Germline CDR1 is MDHEN and CDR2 is SYDVKM. CDR3 size: 14 residues. CDR3 bases: TGTGCCACCATGAGACAGGGCCTTAACTACGAGCAGTACTTC. This encodes CATMRQGLNYEQYF.

The chain links TRBV11-2 to TRBJ1-4; 8 bases fit TRBD1. The CDR3 contains 15 residues. With 1 base clipped from V and 5 bases from J, the junction kept 3 bases outside the gene matches. Germline V gene lookup returns CDR1 SGHAT and CDR2 FQNNGV. In DNA form, the CDR3 reads TGTGCCAGCAGCTTAGGAGGGACAGGAAATGAAAAACTGTTTTTT. It encodes CASSLGGTGNEKLFF. Together with reference TRBV11-2 and TRBJ1-4, the CDR3 gives the full variable domain: EAGVAQSPRYKIIEKRQSVAFWCNPISGHATLYWYQQILGQGPKLLIQFQNNGVVDDSQLPKDRFSAERLKGVDSTLKIQPAKLEDSAVYLCASSLGGTGNEKLFFGSGTQLSVL.

The rearrangement joins TRBV10-3 to TRBJ1-2; 7 nucleotides align to TRBD1. CDR3 size: 13 residues. The germline gives CDR1 ENHRY, CDR2 SYGVKD. V trimming: 11 bases; J trimming: 1 base; junction bases outside the gene matches: 7. The CDR3 DNA reads TGTGCCGCTGGGACAGATCATAACTATGGCTACACCTTC. Amino acid sequence: CAAGTDHNYGYTF.

The J gene is TRBJ1-1, the V gene TRBV5-1; 8 bases are shared with TRBD1. Germline trimming cut 4 bases from V and 3 bases from J; bases unmatched to any gene: 17. This CDR3 is 18 amino acids long. Germline V lookup: CDR1 SGHRS, CDR2 YFSETQ. The CDR3 DNA sequence: TGCGCCAGCAGCATCGGACAGGGTCATGGATTTGGATACACTGAAGCTTTCTTT. This sequence encodes CASSIGQGHGFGYTEAFF.

The genes are TRBV27 and TRBJ2-1, with TRBD2 identical over 8 bases. Germline CDR1 is MNHEY and CDR2 is SMNVEV (reference sequence). This CDR3 contains 14 residues. J gave up 2 bases and V 6 bases, and 3 bases lay outside the gene matches. The CDR3 nucleotides read TGTGCCAGCAGCCTAGCGGGCCCCTACAATGAGCAGTTCTTC. This sequence encodes CASSLAGPYNEQFF.

The V call is TRBV5-6, the J call TRBJ1-2; D perhaps matches TRBD1 (5 bases). Germline CDR1 SGHDT, CDR2 YYEEEE. The CDR3 runs 15 residues. The germline V and J ends were trimmed by 3 bases and 5 bases, with 17 bases remaining between them. The CDR3 reads CASSSRSGRTYGYTF. The CDR3 bases are TGTGCCAGCAGCTCTCGATCAGGGAGGACGTATGGCTACACCTTC.

V and J are TRBV13 and TRBJ2-2; 12 bases match TRBD2. This CDR3 has 17 amino acids. The V and J ends lost 5 bases and 2 bases, in that order; junction bases with no gene match: 6. The germline gives CDR1 PRHDT, CDR2 FYEKMQ (reference sequence). This chain's CDR3 is CASSTLAGGPNTGELFF. CDR3 DNA: TGTGCCAGCAGCACCCTAGCGGGAGGGCCTAACACCGGGGAGCTGTTTTTT. Looking up the rest from reference TRBV13 and TRBJ2-2 gives the full variable domain: AAGVIQSPRHLIKEKRETATLKCYPIPRHDTVYWYQQGPGQDPQFLISFYEKMQSDKGSIPDRFSAQQFSDYHSELNMSSLELGDSALYFCASSTLAGGPNTGELFFGEGSRLTVL.

The chain has TRBV30 and TRBJ2-2, with TRBD1 matching 8 bases. The length of the CDR3 is 15 residues. J gave up 6 bases and V 0 bases, and 6 bases lay outside the gene matches. Germline V gene sequence: CDR1 GTSNPN, CDR2 SVGIG (reference sequence). For the CDR3, the DNA is TGTGCCTGGAGTGTACGTGACAGGGGAGCCGGGGAGCTGTTTTTT. It yields the protein CAWSVRDRGAGELFF.

The chain has TRBV6-6 and TRBJ1-2; possible D gene TRBD1, 5 bases. Germline V gene data show CDR1 as MNHNY and CDR2 as SVGAGI (reference sequence). The CDR3 loop spans 11 amino acids. With 3 bases removed from V and 8 bases from J, the gap between germline ends came to 7 bases. The CDR3 region has the DNA TGTGCCAGCAGTTATGGGGGAGGCTACACCTTC. It codes for CASSYGGGYTF.

The gene calls are TRBV2 and TRBJ2-1; D may be TRBD2 (6 bases). V gave up 7 bases and J gave up 9 bases, with 16 bases separating them. The CDR3 totals 13 residues. Per the germline V gene, CDR1 is SNHLY and CDR2 is FYNNEI. CDR3 sequence (DNA): TGTGCCAGCAAGGTCGGGACCGGGGGTGAGCAGTTCTTC. Translation: CASKVGTGGEQFF.

This rearrangement joins TRBV30 to TRBJ2-7; D gene unclear. CDR1 and CDR2 (germline): GTSNPN, SVGIG (reference sequence). Trimming stripped 2 bases from V and 9 bases from J, with 14 bases between. The CDR3 covers 12 residues. The CDR3 DNA sequence: TGTGCCTGGAGTCACCTTACGGTAGGGCAGTACTTC. This translates into CAWSHLTVGQYF.

CDR3 protein: CSVSGERTTEAFF. DNA of the CDR3: TGCAGCGTGTCCGGGGAGCGCACCACTGAAGCTTTCTTT. The rearrangement uses TRBV29-1 and TRBJ1-1; no clear D. V lost 6 bases and J 4 bases, leaving 15 bases between the germline ends. In germline, CDR1 is SQVTM, CDR2 ANQGSEA. The CDR3 has 13 amino acids.

The J gene is TRBJ2-7, the V gene TRBV5-1, with 10 bases aligning to TRBD1. The CDR3 consists of 14 residues. V trimming: 7 bases; J trimming: 1 base; junction bases outside the gene matches: 5. Germline V gene sequence: CDR1 SGHRS, CDR2 YFSETQ. The CDR3 region has the DNA TGCGCCAGCCGACAGGGGGCGGGGTCCTACGAGCAGTACTTC. As protein: CASRQGAGSYEQYF.

CDR3 sequence reads: CASSFDRGQFNPEPSTDTQYF. CDR3 DNA: TGTGCCAGCAGCTTCGACAGGGGGCAGTTCAACCCGGAGCCTAGCACAGATACGCAGTATTTT. The gene calls are TRBV7-4 and TRBJ2-3; 10 bases are shared with TRBD1. Per the germline V gene, CDR1 is SGHVT and CDR2 is SQSDAQ. Germline trimming cut 3 bases from V and 0 bases from J; bases unmatched to any gene: 18. The CDR3 length is 21 residues.